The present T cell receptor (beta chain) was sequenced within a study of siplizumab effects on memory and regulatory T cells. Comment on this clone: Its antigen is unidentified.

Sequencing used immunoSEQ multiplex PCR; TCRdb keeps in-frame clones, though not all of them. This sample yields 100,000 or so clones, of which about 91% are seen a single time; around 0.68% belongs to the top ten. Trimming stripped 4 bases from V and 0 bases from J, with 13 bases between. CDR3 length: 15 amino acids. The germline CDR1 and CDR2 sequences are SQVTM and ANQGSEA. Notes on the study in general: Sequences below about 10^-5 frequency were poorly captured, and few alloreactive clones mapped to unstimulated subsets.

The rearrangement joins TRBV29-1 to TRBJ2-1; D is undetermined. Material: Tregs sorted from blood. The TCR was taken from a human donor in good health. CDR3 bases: TGCAGCGTTGTCCCCTATACAAGCTCCTACAATGAGCAGTTCTTC. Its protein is CSVVPYTSSYNEQFF.